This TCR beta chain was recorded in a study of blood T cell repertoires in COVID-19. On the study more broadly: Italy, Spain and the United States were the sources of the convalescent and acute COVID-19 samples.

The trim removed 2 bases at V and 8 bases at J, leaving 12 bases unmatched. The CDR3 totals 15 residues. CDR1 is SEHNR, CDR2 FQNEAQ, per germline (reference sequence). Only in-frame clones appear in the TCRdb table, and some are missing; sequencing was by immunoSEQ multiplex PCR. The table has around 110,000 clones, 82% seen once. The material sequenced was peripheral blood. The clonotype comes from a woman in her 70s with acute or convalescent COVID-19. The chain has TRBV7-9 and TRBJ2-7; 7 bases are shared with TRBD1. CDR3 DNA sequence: TGTGCCAGCAGCTTACTGGGGACAGTACCAATCCAGCAGTACTTC. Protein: CASSLLGTVPIQQYF.